This TCR beta chain was obtained from a study of T cells of healthy individuals (dated by TCRdb to the late 2010s). CDR1 and CDR2, looked up from the germline V gene, are MNHEY and SVGAGI. V ends up 5 bases short and J 8 bases short, with an unmatched junction base count of 8. Including the terminal cysteine and phenylalanine, the CDR3 comprises 15 residues. The read is trimmed to its CDR3 DNA, 45 bases read in frame from base 1. This clonotype came up a few times. Its target antigen remains unknown. No qualities accompany the bases; no much larger clone lies one base away. The receptor library was made with 5' RACE. This sample was sequenced with an Illumina MiSeq. The public sequencing data were trimmed at Q25 with fastp and processed into clonotypes with MiXCR by TCRdb, which kept only in-frame beta chains. One record per CDR3 amino acid sequence lists the most common genes and DNA. A total of around 63,000 distinct CDR3 sequences appear in this sample, about 16% of them only once. Of the sample, approximately 4.6% falls within the top ten clones.

Here the chain combines TRBV6-5 and TRBJ2-1; 11 central bases correspond to TRBD2. The origin of this receptor is a human donor in good health. The encoded CDR3 is CASSTTSGRGDEQFF. At the DNA level, the sequence is TGTGCCAGCAGTACTACTAGCGGGAGAGGCGATGAGCAGTTCTTC.